What follows are 18 T cell receptor beta chains derived from one specimen sequenced in a study of blood T cell repertoires in COVID-19. Generated by immunoSEQ multiplex PCR, the TCRdb table keeps only in-frame clones and is missing some. This table holds about 220,000 clones, about nine tenths found once. The specimen was PBMCs or T cells enriched from blood (not recorded which). The source is a woman aged 25 to 39 who had recovered from COVID-19.

The V gene is TRBV3-1 (or the pseudogene TRBV3-2), the J gene TRBJ2-1, with D hard to call. Germline assignment: CDR1 LGHDT and CDR2 YNNKEL (reference sequence). This CDR3 is built from 12 residues. V was shortened by 1 base and J by 10 bases, with 8 bases between the two germline ends. CDR3 amino acids: CASSQGVREQFF. CDR3 DNA: TGTGCCAGCAGCCAAGGTGTCCGGGAGCAGTTCTTC.

The chain couples TRBV7-2 to TRBJ1-6; no definite D call. The CDR3 runs to 17 residues. CDR1 is SGHTA and CDR2 is FQGNSA in the germline V gene. Trimming left V 2 bases short and J 0 bases short, with 11 bases between. CDR3 bases: TGTGCCAGCAGCTTATTCCAACCGAGCTCCTATAATTCACCCCTCCACTTT. This codes for CASSLFQPSSYNSPLHF.

This clone showed up just a few times. The chain has TRBV7-8 and TRBJ1-5; 7 bases map to TRBD1. Germline V gene lookup returns CDR1 SGHVS and CDR2 FQNEAQ. The CDR3 is made up of 14 amino acids. The V gene end was trimmed by 5 bases and the J gene end by 7 bases; junction bases not matched to a gene: 8. CDR3 DNA sequence: TGTGCCAGCAGCCCGAGGGGGCGTGGGCAGCCCCAGCATTTT. Protein: CASSPRGRGQPQHF.

V gene TRBV7-2 combines with J gene TRBJ1-4, with TRBD1 as a possible D gene (6 bases). Germline CDR1 SGHTA, CDR2 FQGNSA. The CDR3 length is 14 residues. V shed 0 bases and J shed 6 bases, with 8 bases lying between them. CDR3 sequence (DNA): TGTGCCAGCAGCTTAGCCTCAGGGGATGAAAAACTGTTTTTT. This sequence encodes CASSLASGDEKLFF.

This rearrangement joins TRBV18 to TRBJ1-2, with D perhaps matching TRBD1 (5 bases). This CDR3 is built from 13 residues. V was shortened by 6 bases and J by 6 bases, with 14 bases between the two germline ends. Germline lookup yields CDR1 KGHSH and CDR2 LQKENI. CDR3 bases: TGTGCCAGCTCCAATACAGGTTCGGATGGCTACACCTTC. This sequence encodes CASSNTGSDGYTF.

The genes are TRBV27 and TRBJ2-1, with 7 bases lining up with TRBD2. From germline, CDR1 is MNHEY and CDR2 SMNVEV (reference sequence). There are 15 residues in the CDR3. V lost 5 bases, J lost 4 bases, and 8 bases stayed unmatched. The CDR3 DNA sequence: TGTGCCAGCAGTCTAGGACTAGAGGGGTACAATGAGCAGTTCTTC. The encoded protein is CASSLGLEGYNEQFF.

The chain uses TRBV4-3 and TRBJ1-2, with a weak D call TRBD1 (6 bases). V was shortened by 5 bases and J by 4 bases, with 17 bases between the two germline ends. CDR3 length: 15 residues. The germline V gene encodes CDR1 LGHNA and CDR2 YSLEER. CDR3 sequence: CASSTGAGEIYGYTF. The DNA of the CDR3 is TGCGCCAGCAGCACCGGGGCAGGGGAAATCTATGGCTACACCTTC.

The chain is built from TRBV5-5 and TRBJ1-4; tentatively, D is TRBD1 (5 bases). CDR1 SGHKS and CDR2 YYEKEE come from the germline V gene (reference sequence). The germline V and J ends were trimmed by 1 base and 0 bases, with 7 bases remaining between them. CDR3 length equals 15 residues. CDR3 sequence (DNA): TGTGCCAGCAGCTTGCGGGGGGCAACTAATGAAAAACTGTTTTTT. Translated: CASSLRGATNEKLFF.

The chain couples TRBV27 to TRBJ1-2; TRBD1 matches 8 bases. Per the germline V gene, CDR1 is MNHEY and CDR2 is SMNVEV (reference sequence). The CDR3 has 12 residues. Trimming removed 2 bases from V and 8 bases from J; junction bases left unmatched: 1. This chain's CDR3 is CASSLTGGGYTF. CDR3 bases: TGTGCCAGCAGTTTAACAGGGGGAGGCTACACCTTC.

The chain couples TRBV4-3 to TRBJ1-1; D is possibly TRBD1 (5 bases). This CDR3 spans 14 amino acids. Germline assignment: CDR1 LGHNA and CDR2 YSLEER. Trimming took 0 bases from V and 3 from J, leaving 8 bases between them. CDR3 sequence (DNA): TGCGCCAGCAGCCAAGATACGACAGACACTGAAGCTTTCTTT. As protein: CASSQDTTDTEAFF.

V and J are TRBV19 and TRBJ1-1; 7 bases agree with TRBD1. Germline CDR1 LNHDA, CDR2 SQIVND (reference sequence). Unmatched junction bases numbered 5, after V lost 5 bases and J lost 5 bases. The CDR3 contains 13 residues. The CDR3 is CASSAGTVTEAFF. CDR3 DNA sequence: TGTGCCAGTAGTGCAGGGACAGTAACTGAAGCTTTCTTT.

The J gene is TRBJ2-3, the V gene TRBV9; 13 bases are a match to TRBD2. Germline V lookup: CDR1 SGDLS, CDR2 YYNGEE. This CDR3 contains 16 residues. Trimming at V came to 3 bases and at J to 3 bases, leaving 4 bases not matched to a gene. CDR3 region: CASSGTSGGATDTQYF. As DNA, the CDR3 is TGTGCCAGCAGCGGGACTAGCGGGGGTGCAACAGATACGCAGTATTTT.

The chain links TRBV20-1 to TRBJ1-2; 7 bases agree with TRBD1. Per the germline V gene, CDR1 is DFQATT and CDR2 is SNEGSKA (reference sequence). J lost 3 bases, V lost 3 bases, and 16 bases had no gene match. The CDR3 sequence is 17 residues long. This CDR3 is CSASWPLQGIIDYGYTF. The CDR3 nucleotides read TGCAGTGCTAGTTGGCCCCTACAGGGGATTATCGACTATGGCTACACCTTC.

This clone was detected once. V gene TRBV4-3 combines with J gene TRBJ2-3; TRBD2 matches 10 bases. Germline V gene data show CDR1 as LGHNA and CDR2 as YSLEER. The CDR3 loop spans 17 amino acids. V trimming: 4 bases; J trimming: 5 bases; junction bases outside the gene matches: 12. The CDR3 coding sequence is TGCGCCAGCAGCCTAAAGAAACTAGCGGGGCCCGTAGATACGCAGTATTTT. Translation: CASSLKKLAGPVDTQYF.

This clone has ten or more counts. CDR3 amino acids: CASSPSRRGVEKLFF. The CDR3, as DNA: TGTGCCAGCAGCCCTTCCCGCAGGGGAGTGGAAAAACTGTTTTTT. The V call is TRBV5-5, the J call TRBJ1-4; D is possibly TRBD1 (6 bases). This CDR3 comprises 15 residues. Trimming shortened V by 4 bases and J by 8 bases, and 18 bases separated the two germline ends. Germline V gene data show CDR1 as SGHKS and CDR2 as YYEKEE (reference sequence).

The V gene is TRBV19, the J gene TRBJ1-5, with TRBD1 as a possible D gene (6 bases). CDR3 size: 16 residues. The ends were cut back, 2 bases at V and 6 bases at J, with 17 bases in the middle. The germline gives CDR1 LNHDA, CDR2 SQIVND (reference sequence). The CDR3 sequence: CASSITRAGVSQPQHF. In nucleotides, the CDR3 is TGTGCCAGTAGTATAACAAGGGCAGGGGTTTCTCAGCCCCAGCATTTT. Variable domain in full (rest from reference TRBV19 and TRBJ1-5): DGGITQSPKYLFRKEGQNVTLSCEQNLNHDAMYWYRQDPGQGLRLIYYSQIVNDFQKGDIAEGYSVSREKKESFPLTVTSAQKNPTAFYLCASSITRAGVSQPQHFGDGTRLSIL.

A remark on this clone: Distinct nucleotide sequences in the sample also encode this CDR3. The chain carries TRBV19 and TRBJ1-1; no definite D call. This CDR3 is 13 amino acids long. Germline V gene data show CDR1 as LNHDA and CDR2 as SQIVND (reference sequence). Trimming took off 5 bases at V and 1 base at J, with 8 bases between the two ends. The CDR3 loop is CASSPRGNTEAFF. The CDR3 DNA follows: TGTGCCAGTAGTCCTCGAGGGAACACTGAAGCTTTCTTT.

The chain links TRBV7-3 to TRBJ2-6, with D perhaps matching TRBD2 (6 bases). This CDR3 spans 18 amino acids. V gave up 5 bases and J gave up 2 bases, with 19 bases separating them. Germline V CDR1 and CDR2: SGHTA, FQGTGA. In nucleotides, the CDR3 is TGTGCCAGCAGCCCAACCTTTGCCGGAGGGGCTGGGGCCAACGTCCTGACTTTC. This translates into CASSPTFAGGAGANVLTF.